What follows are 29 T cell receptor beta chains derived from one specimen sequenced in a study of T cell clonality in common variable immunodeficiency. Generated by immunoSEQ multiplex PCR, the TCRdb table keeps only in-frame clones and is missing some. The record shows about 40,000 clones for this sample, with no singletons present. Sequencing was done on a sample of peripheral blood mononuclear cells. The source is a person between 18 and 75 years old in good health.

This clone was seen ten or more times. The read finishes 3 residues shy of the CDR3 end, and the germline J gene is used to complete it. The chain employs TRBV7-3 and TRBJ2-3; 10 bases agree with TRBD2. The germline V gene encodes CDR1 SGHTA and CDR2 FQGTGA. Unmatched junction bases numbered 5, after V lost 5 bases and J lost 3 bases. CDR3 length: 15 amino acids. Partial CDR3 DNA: TGTGCCAGCAGCCTGAGCGGGGGGGCAACAGATACG. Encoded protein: CASSLSGGATDT. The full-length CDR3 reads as CASSLSGGATDTQYF. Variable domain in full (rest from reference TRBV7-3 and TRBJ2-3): GAGVSQTPSNKVTEKGKYVELRCDPISGHTALYWYRQSLGQGPEFLIYFQGTGAADDSGLPNDRFFAVRPEGSVSTLKIQRTERGDSAVYLCASSLSGGATDTQYFGPGTRLTVL.

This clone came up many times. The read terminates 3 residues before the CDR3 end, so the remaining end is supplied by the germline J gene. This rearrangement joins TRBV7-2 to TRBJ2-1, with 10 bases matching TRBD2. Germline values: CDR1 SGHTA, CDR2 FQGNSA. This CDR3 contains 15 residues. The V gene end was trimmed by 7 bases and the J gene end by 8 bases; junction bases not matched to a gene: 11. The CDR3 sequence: CASTPLAGDYDEQFF. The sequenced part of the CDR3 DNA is TGTGCCAGCACCCCCCTAGCGGGAGATTACGATGAG.

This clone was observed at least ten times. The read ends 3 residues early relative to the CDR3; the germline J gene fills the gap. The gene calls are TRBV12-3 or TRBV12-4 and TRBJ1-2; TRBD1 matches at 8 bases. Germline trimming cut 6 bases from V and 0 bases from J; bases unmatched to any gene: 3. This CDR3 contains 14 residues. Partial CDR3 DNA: TGTGCCAGCAGCGACAGGGGATCTAACTATGGC. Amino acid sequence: CASSDRGSNYG. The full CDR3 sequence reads CASSDRGSNYGYTF.

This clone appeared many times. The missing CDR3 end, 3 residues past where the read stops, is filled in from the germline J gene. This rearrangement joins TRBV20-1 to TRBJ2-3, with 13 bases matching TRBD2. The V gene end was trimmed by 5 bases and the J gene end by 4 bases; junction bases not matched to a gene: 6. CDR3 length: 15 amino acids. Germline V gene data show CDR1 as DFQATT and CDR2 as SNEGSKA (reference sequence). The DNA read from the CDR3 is TGCAGTGCTCACTCACTAGCGGGAGGGCCAGATACG. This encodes CSAHSLAGGPDT. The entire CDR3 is CSAHSLAGGPDTQYF.

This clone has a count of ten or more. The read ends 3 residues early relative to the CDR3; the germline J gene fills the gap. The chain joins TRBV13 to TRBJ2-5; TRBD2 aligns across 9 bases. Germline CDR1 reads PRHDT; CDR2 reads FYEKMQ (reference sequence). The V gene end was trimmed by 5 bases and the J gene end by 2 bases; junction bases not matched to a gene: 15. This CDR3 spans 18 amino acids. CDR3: CASSHSSLLAGMQETQYF. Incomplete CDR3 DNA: TGTGCCAGCAGCCACTCCTCCCTTCTAGCGGGGATGCAAGAGACC.

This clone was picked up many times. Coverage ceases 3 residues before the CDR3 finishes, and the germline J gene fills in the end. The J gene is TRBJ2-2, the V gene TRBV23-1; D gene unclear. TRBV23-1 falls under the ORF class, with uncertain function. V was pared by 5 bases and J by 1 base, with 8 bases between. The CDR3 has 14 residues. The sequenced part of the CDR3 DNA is TGCGCCAGCAGTTTAGGGTGGAACACCGGGGAG. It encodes CASSLGWNTGE. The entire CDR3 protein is CASSLGWNTGELFF.

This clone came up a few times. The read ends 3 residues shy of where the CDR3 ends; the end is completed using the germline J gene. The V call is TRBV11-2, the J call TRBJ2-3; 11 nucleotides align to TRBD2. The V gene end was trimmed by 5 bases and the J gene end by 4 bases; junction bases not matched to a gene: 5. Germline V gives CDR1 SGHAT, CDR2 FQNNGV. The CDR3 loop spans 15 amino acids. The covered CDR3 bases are TGTGCCAGCAGCCGTAGCGGGAGGGCCTCAGATACG. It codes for CASSRSGRASDT. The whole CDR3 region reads CASSRSGRASDTQYF.

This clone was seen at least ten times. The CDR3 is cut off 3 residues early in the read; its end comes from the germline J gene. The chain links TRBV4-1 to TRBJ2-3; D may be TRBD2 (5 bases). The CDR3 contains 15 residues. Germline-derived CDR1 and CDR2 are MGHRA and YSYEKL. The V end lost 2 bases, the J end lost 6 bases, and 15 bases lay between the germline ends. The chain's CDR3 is CASSQYLARSDTQYF. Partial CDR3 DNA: TGCGCCAGCAGCCAATATCTAGCCAGGTCGGATACG.

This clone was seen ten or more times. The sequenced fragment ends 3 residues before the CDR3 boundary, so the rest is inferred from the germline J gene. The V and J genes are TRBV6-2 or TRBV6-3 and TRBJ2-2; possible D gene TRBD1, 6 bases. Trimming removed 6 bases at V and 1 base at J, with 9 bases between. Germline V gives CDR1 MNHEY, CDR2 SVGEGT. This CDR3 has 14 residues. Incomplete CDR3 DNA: TGTGCCAGCAGCGACAGGAGGAACACCGGGGAG. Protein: CASSDRRNTGE. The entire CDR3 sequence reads CASSDRRNTGELFF.

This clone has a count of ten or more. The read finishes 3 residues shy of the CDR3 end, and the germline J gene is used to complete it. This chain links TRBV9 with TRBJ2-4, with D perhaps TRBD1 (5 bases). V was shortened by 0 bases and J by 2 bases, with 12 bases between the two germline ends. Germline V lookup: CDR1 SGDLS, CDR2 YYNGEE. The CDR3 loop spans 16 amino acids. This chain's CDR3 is CASSVGREGTKNIQYF. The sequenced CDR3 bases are TGTGCCAGCAGCGTAGGCAGGGAAGGGACCAAAAACATT.

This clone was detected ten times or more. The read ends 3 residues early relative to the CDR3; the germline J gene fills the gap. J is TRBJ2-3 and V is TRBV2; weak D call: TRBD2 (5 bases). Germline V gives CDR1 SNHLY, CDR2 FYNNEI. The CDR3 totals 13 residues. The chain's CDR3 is CASSELPLAPQYF. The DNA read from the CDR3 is TGTGCCAGCAGTGAACTCCCTCTAGCCCCG.

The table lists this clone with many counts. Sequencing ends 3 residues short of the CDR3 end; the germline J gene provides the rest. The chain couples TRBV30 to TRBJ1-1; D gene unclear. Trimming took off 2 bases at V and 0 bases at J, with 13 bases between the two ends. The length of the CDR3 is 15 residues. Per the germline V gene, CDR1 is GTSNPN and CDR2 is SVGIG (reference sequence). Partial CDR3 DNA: TGTGCCTGGAGTTTGGGCAACTTAATGAACACTGAA. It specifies CAWSLGNLMNTE. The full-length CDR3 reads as CAWSLGNLMNTEAFF.

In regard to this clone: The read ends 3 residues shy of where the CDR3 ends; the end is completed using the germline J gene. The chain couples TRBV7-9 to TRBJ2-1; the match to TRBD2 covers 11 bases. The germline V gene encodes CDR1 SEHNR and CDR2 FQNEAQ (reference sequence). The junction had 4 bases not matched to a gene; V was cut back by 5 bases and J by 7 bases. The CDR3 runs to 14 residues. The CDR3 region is CASSHSGGVNEQFF. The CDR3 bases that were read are TGTGCCAGCAGCCATAGCGGGGGGGTTAATGAG.

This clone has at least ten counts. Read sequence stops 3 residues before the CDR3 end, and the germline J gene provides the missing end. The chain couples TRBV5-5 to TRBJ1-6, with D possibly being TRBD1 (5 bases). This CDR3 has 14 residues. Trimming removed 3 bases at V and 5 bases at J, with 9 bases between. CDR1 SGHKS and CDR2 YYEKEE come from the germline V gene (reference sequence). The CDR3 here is CASSSGRDNSPLHF. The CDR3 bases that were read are TGTGCCAGCAGCTCCGGCAGGGATAATTCACCC.

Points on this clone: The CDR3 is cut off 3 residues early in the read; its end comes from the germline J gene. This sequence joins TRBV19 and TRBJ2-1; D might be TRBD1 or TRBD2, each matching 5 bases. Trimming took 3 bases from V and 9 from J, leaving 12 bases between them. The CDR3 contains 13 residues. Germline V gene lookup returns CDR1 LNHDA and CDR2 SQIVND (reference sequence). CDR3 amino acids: CASSMRGSGEQFF. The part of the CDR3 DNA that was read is TGTGCCAGTAGTATGAGGGGAAGTGGTGAG.

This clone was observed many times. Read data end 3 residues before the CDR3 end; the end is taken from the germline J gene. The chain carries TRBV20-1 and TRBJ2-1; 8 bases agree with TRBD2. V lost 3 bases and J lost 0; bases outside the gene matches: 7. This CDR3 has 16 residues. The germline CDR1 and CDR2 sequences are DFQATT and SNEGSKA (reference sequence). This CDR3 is CSARVAGGPSYNEQFF. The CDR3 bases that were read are TGCAGTGCTAGGGTTGCGGGGGGACCCTCCTACAATGAG.

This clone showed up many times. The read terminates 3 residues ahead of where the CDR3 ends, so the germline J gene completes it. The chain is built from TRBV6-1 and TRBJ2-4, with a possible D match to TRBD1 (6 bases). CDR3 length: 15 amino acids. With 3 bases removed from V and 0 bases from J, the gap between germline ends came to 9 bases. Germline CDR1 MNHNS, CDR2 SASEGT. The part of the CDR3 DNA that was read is TGTGCCAGCAGTGACGGACAGTTAGCCAAAAACATT. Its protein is CASSDGQLAKNI. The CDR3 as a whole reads CASSDGQLAKNIQYF.

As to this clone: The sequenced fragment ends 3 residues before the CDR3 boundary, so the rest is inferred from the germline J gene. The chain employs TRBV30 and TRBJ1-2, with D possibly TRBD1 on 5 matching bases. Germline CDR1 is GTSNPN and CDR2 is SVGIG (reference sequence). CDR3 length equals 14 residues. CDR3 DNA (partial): TGTGCCTGGAGTGTAGGGAGGGGCGGCGATGAC. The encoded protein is CAWSVGRGGDD. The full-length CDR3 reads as CAWSVGRGGDDYTF.

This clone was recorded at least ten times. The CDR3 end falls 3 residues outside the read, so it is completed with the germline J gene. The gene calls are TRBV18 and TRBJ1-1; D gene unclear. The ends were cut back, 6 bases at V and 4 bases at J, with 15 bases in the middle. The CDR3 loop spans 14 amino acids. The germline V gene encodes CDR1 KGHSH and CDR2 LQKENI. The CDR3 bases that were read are TGTGCCAGCTCTCTCGGGGTTTTGACCACTGAA. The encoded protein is CASSLGVLTTE. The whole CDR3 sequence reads CASSLGVLTTEAFF.

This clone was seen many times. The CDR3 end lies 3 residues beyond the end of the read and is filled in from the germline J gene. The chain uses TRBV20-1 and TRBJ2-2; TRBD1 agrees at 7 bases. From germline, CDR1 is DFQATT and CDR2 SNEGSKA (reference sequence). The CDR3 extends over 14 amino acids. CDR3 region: CSAGTANPGPPLFF. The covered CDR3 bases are TGCAGTGCGGGGACAGCTAACCCTGGGCCACCG.

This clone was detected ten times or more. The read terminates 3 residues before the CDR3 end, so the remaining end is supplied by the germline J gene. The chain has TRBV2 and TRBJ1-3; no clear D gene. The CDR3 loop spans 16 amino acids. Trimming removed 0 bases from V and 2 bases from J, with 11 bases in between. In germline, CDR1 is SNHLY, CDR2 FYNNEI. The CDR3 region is CASSEAPGNTGNTIYF. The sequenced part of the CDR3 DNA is TGTGCCAGCAGTGAAGCGCCAGGAAATACTGGAAACACC.

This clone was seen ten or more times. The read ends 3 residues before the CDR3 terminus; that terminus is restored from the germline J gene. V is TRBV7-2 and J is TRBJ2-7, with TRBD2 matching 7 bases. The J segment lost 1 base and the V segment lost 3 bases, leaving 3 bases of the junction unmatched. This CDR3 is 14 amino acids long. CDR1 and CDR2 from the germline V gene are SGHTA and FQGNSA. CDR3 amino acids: CASSFGGGSYEQYF. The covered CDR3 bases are TGTGCCAGCAGCTTTGGGGGGGGATCCTACGAG.

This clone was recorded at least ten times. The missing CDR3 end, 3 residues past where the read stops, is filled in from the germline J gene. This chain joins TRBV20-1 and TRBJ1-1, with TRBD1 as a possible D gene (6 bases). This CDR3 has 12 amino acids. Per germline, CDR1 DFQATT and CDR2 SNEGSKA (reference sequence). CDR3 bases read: TGCAGTGCACGCGGGGGGCACGGACTG. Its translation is CSARGGHGL. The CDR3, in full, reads CSARGGHGLAFF.

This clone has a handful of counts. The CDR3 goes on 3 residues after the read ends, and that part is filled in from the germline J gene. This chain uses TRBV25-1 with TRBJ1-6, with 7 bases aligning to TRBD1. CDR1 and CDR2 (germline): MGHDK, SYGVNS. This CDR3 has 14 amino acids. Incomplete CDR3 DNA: TGTGCCAGCAGCGACAGGGTGAATCTTGGGCCC. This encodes CASSDRVNLGP. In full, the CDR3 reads CASSDRVNLGPLHF.

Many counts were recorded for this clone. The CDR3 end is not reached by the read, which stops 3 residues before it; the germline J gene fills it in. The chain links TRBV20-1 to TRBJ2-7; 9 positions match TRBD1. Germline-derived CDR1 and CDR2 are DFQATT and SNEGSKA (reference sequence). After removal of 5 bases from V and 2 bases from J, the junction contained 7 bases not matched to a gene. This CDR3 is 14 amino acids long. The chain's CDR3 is CSALQGASTYEQYF. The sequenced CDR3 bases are TGCAGTGCTTTACAGGGGGCCTCTACCTACGAG.

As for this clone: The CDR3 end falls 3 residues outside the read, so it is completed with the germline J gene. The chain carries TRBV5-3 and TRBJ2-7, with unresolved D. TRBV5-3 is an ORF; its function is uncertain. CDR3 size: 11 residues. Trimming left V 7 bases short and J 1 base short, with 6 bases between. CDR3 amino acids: CARRRSYEQYF. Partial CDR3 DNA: TGTGCCAGACGCCGGTCCTACGAG.

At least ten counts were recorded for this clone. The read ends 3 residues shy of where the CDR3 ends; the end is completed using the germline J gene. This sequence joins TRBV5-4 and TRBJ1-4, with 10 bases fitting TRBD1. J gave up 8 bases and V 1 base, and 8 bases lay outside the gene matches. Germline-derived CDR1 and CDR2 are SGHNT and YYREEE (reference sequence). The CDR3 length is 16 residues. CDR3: CASSLTGTGVKEKLFF. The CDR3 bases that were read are TGTGCCAGCAGCTTGACCGGGACAGGGGTAAAGGAAAAA.

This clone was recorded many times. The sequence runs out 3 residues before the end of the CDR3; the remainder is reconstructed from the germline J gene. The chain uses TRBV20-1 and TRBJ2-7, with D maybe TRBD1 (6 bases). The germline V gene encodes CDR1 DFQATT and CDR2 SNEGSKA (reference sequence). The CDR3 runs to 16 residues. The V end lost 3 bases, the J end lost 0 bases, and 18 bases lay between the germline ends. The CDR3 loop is CSARKTGSGSSYEQYF. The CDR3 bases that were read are TGCAGTGCTAGGAAGACAGGAAGTGGGAGCTCCTACGAG.

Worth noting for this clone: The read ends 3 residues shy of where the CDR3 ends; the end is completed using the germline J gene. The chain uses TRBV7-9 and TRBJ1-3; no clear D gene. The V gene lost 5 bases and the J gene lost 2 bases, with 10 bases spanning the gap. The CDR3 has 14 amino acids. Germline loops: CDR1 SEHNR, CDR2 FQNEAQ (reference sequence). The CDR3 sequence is CASSQNRAGNTIYF. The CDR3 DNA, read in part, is TGTGCCAGCAGCCAAAATAGGGCTGGAAACACC. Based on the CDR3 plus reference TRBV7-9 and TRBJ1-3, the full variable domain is DTGVSQNPRHKITKRGQNVTFRCDPISEHNRLYWYRQTLGQGPEFLTYFQNEAQLEKSRLLSDRFSAERPKGSFSTLEIQRTEQGDSAMYLCASSQNRAGNTIYFGEGSWLTVV.